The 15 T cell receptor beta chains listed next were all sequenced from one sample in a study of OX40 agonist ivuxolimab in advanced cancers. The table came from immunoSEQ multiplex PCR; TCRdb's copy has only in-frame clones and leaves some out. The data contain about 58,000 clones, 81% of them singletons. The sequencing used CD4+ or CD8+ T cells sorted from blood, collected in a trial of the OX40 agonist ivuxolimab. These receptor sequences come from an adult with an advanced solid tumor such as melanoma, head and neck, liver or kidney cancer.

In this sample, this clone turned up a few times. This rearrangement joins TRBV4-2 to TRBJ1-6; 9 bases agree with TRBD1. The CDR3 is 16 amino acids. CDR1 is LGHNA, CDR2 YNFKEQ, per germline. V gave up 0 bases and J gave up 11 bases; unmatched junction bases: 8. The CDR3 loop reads CASSQEGGTGLTPLHF. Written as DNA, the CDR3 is TGTGCCAGCAGCCAAGAGGGGGGGACAGGGCTGACACCCCTCCACTTT.

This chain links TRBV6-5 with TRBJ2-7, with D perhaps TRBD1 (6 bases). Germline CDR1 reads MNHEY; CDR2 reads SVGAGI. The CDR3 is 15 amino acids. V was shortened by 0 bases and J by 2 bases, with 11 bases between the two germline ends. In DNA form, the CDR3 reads TGTGCCAGCAGTTACTCGGGGACATTCCCCTACGAGCAGTACTTC. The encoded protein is CASSYSGTFPYEQYF.

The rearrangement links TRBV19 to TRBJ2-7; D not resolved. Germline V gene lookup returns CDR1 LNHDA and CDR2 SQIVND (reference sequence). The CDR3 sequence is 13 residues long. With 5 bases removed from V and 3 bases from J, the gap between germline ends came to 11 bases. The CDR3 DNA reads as TGTGCCAGTAGTCAGCAGGCCTACTACGAGCAGTACTTC. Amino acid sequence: CASSQQAYYEQYF. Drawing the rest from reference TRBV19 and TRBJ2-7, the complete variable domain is DGGITQSPKYLFRKEGQNVTLSCEQNLNHDAMYWYRQDPGQGLRLIYYSQIVNDFQKGDIAEGYSVSREKKESFPLTVTSAQKNPTAFYLCASSQQAYYEQYFGPGTRLTVT.

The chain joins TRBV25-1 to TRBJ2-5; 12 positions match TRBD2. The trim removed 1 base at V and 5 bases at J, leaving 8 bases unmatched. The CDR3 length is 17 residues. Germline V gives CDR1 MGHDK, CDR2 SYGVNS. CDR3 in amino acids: CASSESLAGGRSETQYF. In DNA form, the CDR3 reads TGTGCCAGCAGTGAATCCCTAGCGGGGGGGCGGTCGGAGACCCAGTACTTC. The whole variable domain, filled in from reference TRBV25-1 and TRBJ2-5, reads EADIYQTPRYLVIGTGKKITLECSQTMGHDKMYWYQQDPGMELHLIHYSYGVNSTEKGDLSSESTVSRIRTEHFPLTLESARPSHTSQYLCASSESLAGGRSETQYFGPGTRLLVL.

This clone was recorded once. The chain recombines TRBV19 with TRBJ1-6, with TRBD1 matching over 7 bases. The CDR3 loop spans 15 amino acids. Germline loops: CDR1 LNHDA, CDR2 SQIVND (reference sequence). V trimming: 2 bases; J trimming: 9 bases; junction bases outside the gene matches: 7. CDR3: CASSIRGTVGSPLHF. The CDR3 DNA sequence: TGTGCCAGTAGTATAAGGGGGACAGTAGGTTCACCCCTCCACTTT.

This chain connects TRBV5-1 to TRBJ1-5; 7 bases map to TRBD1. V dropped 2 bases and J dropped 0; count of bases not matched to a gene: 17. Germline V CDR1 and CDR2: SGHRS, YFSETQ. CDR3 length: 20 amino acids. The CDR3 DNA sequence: TGCGCCAGCAGCTTACCTACAGGGGATCCCGTATGGTATAGCAATCAGCCCCAGCATTTT. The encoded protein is CASSLPTGDPVWYSNQPQHF.

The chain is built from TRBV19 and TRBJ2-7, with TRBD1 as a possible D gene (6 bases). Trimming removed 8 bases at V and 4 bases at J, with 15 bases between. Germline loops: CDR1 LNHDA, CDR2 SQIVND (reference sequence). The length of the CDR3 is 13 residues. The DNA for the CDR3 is TGTGCCAGTTCTTCCCGGACAGCTTACGAGCAGTACTTC. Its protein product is CASSSRTAYEQYF.

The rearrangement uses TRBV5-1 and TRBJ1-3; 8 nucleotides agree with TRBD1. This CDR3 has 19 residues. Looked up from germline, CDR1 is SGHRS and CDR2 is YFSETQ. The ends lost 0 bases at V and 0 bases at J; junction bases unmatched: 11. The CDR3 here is CASSLERRGTGSSGNTIYF. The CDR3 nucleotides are TGCGCCAGCAGCTTGGAGCGACGGGGGACAGGAAGCTCTGGAAACACCATATATTTT.

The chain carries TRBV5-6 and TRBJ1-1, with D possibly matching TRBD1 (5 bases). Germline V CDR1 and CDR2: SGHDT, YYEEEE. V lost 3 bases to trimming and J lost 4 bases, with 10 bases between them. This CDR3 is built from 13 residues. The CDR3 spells CASSSGGGTEAFF. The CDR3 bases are TGTGCCAGCAGCTCTGGGGGTGGCACTGAAGCTTTCTTT.

The CDR3 here is CASSLAGRVPDTQYF. The CDR3 DNA follows: TGTGCCAGCAGCTTGGCGGGCAGGGTGCCAGATACGCAGTATTTT. This rearrangement joins TRBV5-4 to TRBJ2-3; possible D gene TRBD1, 5 bases. Trimming removed 0 bases from V and 4 bases from J, with 12 bases in between. Per the germline V gene, CDR1 is SGHNT and CDR2 is YYREEE (reference sequence). The CDR3 has 15 residues.

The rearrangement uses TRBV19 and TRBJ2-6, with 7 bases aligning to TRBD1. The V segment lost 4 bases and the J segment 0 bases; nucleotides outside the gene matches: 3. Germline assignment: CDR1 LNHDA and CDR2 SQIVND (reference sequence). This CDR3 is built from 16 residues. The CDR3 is CASSTGQISGANVLTF. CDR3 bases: TGTGCCAGTAGTACGGGACAGATCTCTGGGGCCAACGTCCTGACTTTC. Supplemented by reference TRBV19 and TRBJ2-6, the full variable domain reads DGGITQSPKYLFRKEGQNVTLSCEQNLNHDAMYWYRQDPGQGLRLIYYSQIVNDFQKGDIAEGYSVSREKKESFPLTVTSAQKNPTAFYLCASSTGQISGANVLTFGAGSRLTVL.

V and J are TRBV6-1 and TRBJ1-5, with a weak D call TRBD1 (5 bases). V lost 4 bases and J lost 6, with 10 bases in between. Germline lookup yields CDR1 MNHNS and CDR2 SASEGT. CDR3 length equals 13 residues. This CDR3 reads CASSGGGTQPQHF. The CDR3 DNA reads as TGTGCCAGCAGTGGGGGTGGGACTCAGCCCCAGCATTTT.

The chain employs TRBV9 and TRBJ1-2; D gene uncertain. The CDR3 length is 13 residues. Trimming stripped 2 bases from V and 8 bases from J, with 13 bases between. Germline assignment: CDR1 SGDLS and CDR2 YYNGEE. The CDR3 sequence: CASSVLDYEGYTF. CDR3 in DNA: TGTGCCAGCAGCGTTTTGGATTATGAGGGCTACACCTTC.

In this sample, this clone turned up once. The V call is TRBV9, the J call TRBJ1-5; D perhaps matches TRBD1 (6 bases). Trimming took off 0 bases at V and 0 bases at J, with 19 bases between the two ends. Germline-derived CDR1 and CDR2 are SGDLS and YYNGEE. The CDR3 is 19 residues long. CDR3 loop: CASSVVGRVTGYSNQPQHF. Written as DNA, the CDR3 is TGTGCCAGCAGCGTAGTGGGCAGGGTGACAGGTTATAGCAATCAGCCCCAGCATTTT. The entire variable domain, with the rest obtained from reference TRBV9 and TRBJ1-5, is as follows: DSGVTQTPKHLITATGQRVTLRCSPRSGDLSVYWYQQSLDQGLQFLIQYYNGEERAKGNILERFSAQQFPDLHSELNLSSLELGDSALYFCASSVVGRVTGYSNQPQHFGDGTRLSIL.

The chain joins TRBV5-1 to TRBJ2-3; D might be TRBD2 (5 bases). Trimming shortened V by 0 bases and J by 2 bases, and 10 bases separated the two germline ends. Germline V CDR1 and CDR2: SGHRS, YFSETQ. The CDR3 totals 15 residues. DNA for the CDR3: TGCGCCAGCAGCTTGGCCCGGGGTTCCACAGATACGCAGTATTTT. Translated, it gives CASSLARGSTDTQYF.